Presented here are 14 T cell receptor beta chains from one specimen sequenced in a study of human T cells and chemical hapten exposure (dated by TCRdb to the early 2020s). The method was 5' RACE. For sequencing, an Illumina MiSeq was employed. The public reads were run again by TCRdb, first through fastp at Q25 and then through MiXCR, and only productive beta chains were kept. Under each unique CDR3 protein, matching rows form one entry showing the most common genes and DNA. For this sample the table gives 110,000 or so distinct CDR3 sequences, of which roughly a fifth were detected only once. 2.8% of the sample rests with the top ten. Unfractionated whole blood was collected in Tempus Blood RNA tubes, and total RNA was extracted from that blood. Receptors were obtained from a human donor in good health.

In its sample, this clonotype was seen a few times. A junction boundary mismatches the germline segment, possibly from a read error. The V call is TRBV28, the J call TRBJ2-7, with TRBD2 matching 12 bases. The CDR3 contains 13 residues. From germline, CDR1 is MDHEN and CDR2 SYDVKM. The CDR3 bases are TGTGCCAGCAGTACCTACGGGACTAGCGGGTTTTTTTTC. Its translation is CASSTYGTSGFFF.

This clonotype was observed a few times. This rearrangement joins TRBV7-2 to TRBJ2-3; the match to TRBD1 covers 7 bases. CDR1 and CDR2 (germline): SGHTA, FQGNSA. V lost 2 bases to trimming and J lost 7 bases; unmatched junction nucleotides: 9. This CDR3 contains 15 residues. CDR3 DNA: TGTGCCAGCAGCTTAAATGCGGACAGGACATATACGCAGTATTTT. Translating it yields CASSLNADRTYTQYF.

In this sample, this clonotype turned up a few times. DNA for the CDR3: TGTGCCAGCAGCTTTCCCCAGGACAGCTTAGGGAATAAAAACATTCAGTACTTC. It yields the protein CASSFPQDSLGNKNIQYF. The rearrangement links TRBV7-9 to TRBJ2-4, with D maybe TRBD1 (6 bases). Germline CDR1 and CDR2: SEHNR and FQNEAQ (reference sequence). V gave up 3 bases and J gave up 4 bases, with 22 bases separating them. This CDR3 has 18 amino acids. Based on the CDR3 plus reference TRBV7-9 and TRBJ2-4, the full variable domain is DTGVSQNPRHKITKRGQNVTFRCDPISEHNRLYWYRQTLGQGPEFLTYFQNEAQLEKSRLLSDRFSAERPKGSFSTLEIQRTEQGDSAMYLCASSFPQDSLGNKNIQYFGAGTRLSVL.

This clonotype occurred a few times. The chain recombines TRBV24-1 with TRBJ2-3; D gene unclear. V was cut by 5 bases and J by 4 bases, with 15 bases left in between. The CDR3 is 15 amino acids. Germline V gene lookup returns CDR1 KGHDR and CDR2 SFDVKD. The DNA for the CDR3 is TGTGCCACCAGTGCCCCAAAAACGGTAGCAGATACGCAGTATTTT. Encoded protein: CATSAPKTVADTQYF.

This clonotype was seen a few times. V and J are TRBV3-1 and TRBJ2-7; D is ambiguous. The CDR3 extends over 14 amino acids. Germline CDR1 reads LGHDT; CDR2 reads YNNKEL (reference sequence). With 2 bases removed from V and 4 bases from J, the gap between germline ends came to 12 bases. The CDR3 loop is CASSQRRSGYEQYF. CDR3 nucleotide sequence: TGTGCCAGCAGCCAAAGACGGAGTGGGTACGAGCAGTACTTC.

This clonotype was detected only a few times. The chain recombines TRBV3-1 with TRBJ1-2; no clear D. The CDR3 has 15 amino acids. CDR1 is LGHDT, CDR2 YNNKEL, per germline (reference sequence). With 1 base removed from V and 5 bases from J, the gap between germline ends came to 14 bases. This chain's CDR3 is CASSQAPRLRYGYTF. DNA of the CDR3: TGTGCCAGCAGCCAAGCCCCCCGGCTTCGGTATGGCTACACCTTC.

The gene calls are TRBV9 and TRBJ2-1, with 8 bases identical to TRBD2. Germline V gene data show CDR1 as SGDLS and CDR2 as YYNGEE. CDR3 length equals 15 residues. The V gene end was trimmed by 3 bases and the J gene end by 10 bases; junction bases not matched to a gene: 12. CDR3 coding DNA: TGTGCCAGCAGCGGGACTAGCCGAGGGATTGGGGAGCAGTTCTTC. Translation: CASSGTSRGIGEQFF.

V gene TRBV20-1 combines with J gene TRBJ1-5; maybe TRBD1 (6 bases). The V gene lost 0 bases and the J gene lost 7 bases, with 16 bases spanning the gap. Germline loops: CDR1 DFQATT, CDR2 SNEGSKA (reference sequence). This CDR3 is 15 amino acids long. Here the CDR3 DNA reads TGCAGTGCTAGAGATACAGAAGCCAGGGGCCAGCCCCAGCATTTT. Its translation: CSARDTEARGQPQHF.

The chain uses TRBV28 and TRBJ1-1; 7 bases fit TRBD1. This CDR3 contains 15 residues. CDR1 and CDR2 from the germline V gene are MDHEN and SYDVKM. With V trimmed by 3 bases and J by 0 bases, 4 bases remained unmatched. The CDR3 here is CASSFGTAMNTEAFF. The CDR3 DNA reads TGTGCCAGCAGTTTCGGGACAGCCATGAACACTGAAGCTTTCTTT. Full variable domain (remainder filled in from reference TRBV28 and TRBJ1-1): DVKVTQSSRYLVKRTGEKVFLECVQDMDHENMFWYRQDPGLGLRLIYFSYDVKMKEKGDIPEGYSVSREKKERFSLILESASTNQTSMYLCASSFGTAMNTEAFFGQGTRLTVV.

In its sample, this clonotype was seen a few times. This sequence joins TRBV5-1 and TRBJ2-6, with a possible D match to TRBD2 (6 bases). V was pared by 0 bases and J by 4 bases, with 8 bases between. CDR3 length: 15 residues. Germline V gene lookup returns CDR1 SGHRS and CDR2 YFSETQ. CDR3 nucleotides: TGCGCCAGCAGCTTGGAAGGAGGGGGGGCCAACGTCCTGACTTTC. Its translation: CASSLEGGGANVLTF.

This chain uses TRBV20-1 with TRBJ1-1; D is possibly TRBD1 (5 bases). This CDR3 comprises 13 residues. Germline values: CDR1 DFQATT, CDR2 SNEGSKA (reference sequence). Trimming cost V 7 bases and J 1 base, with 13 bases left between them. CDR3 sequence: CSGSTGANTEAFF. As DNA, the CDR3 is TGCAGTGGAAGCACAGGAGCGAACACTGAAGCTTTCTTT.

The chain links TRBV7-6 to TRBJ2-1; 7 nucleotides match TRBD1. V gave up 1 base and J gave up 7 bases; unmatched junction bases: 10. Germline values: CDR1 SGHVS, CDR2 FNYEAQ. The CDR3 consists of 16 residues. In nucleotides, the CDR3 is TGTGCCAGCAGCTTAGGACCCGGGACAGACAAGAATGAGCAGTTCTTC. Translating it yields CASSLGPGTDKNEQFF.

This clonotype was found a few times. The chain uses TRBV29-1 and TRBJ2-6, with TRBD2 matching over 14 bases. Germline CDR1 SQVTM, CDR2 ANQGSEA. V trimming: 1 base; J trimming: 2 bases; junction bases outside the gene matches: 4. CDR3 size: 18 residues. This CDR3 is CSVEGGLAGEAGANVLTF. The CDR3 DNA reads TGCAGCGTTGAAGGGGGACTAGCGGGAGAGGCTGGGGCCAACGTCCTGACTTTC.

This chain uses TRBV6-5 with TRBJ2-7; 7 bases line up with TRBD1. Germline values: CDR1 MNHEY, CDR2 SVGAGI. The CDR3 length is 13 residues. V gave up 6 bases and J gave up 3 bases; unmatched junction bases: 5. The CDR3 DNA follows: TGTGCCAGCAGAATCGGGACAGACTACGAGCAGTACTTC. Translated, it gives CASRIGTDYEQYF.